This T cell receptor beta chain was sequenced during a study of cytomegalovirus exposure and HLA in healthy donors. Whole-study findings and limits: Judged likely to be a sequencing artifact was a cluster of highly shared sequence variants. Earlier analysis found most TCR beta V segments productive about 90% or about 30% of the time. Rarity held for most TCR sequences, but there were some public TCRs that occurred in many donors.

Vbeta (60) and Jbeta (13) primers were used in the PCR. Assay: immunoSEQ multiplex PCR; the TCRdb copy retains only in-frame clones and omits some. Of 150,000 to 160,000 clones listed, approximately 69% are singletons. Trimming cost V 3 bases and J 0 bases, with 15 bases left between them. The CDR3 runs to 16 residues. Germline lookup yields CDR1 SQVTM and CDR2 ANQGSEA. This clone was found a few times. The antigen is not known. The sequencing input was PBMCs. The clonotype originates from a man aged 25 to 40 in good health and CMV-seronegative. The chain employs TRBV29-1 and TRBJ1-3; unclear D gene. The CDR3 DNA reads as TGCAGCGTTGATCTTTGCGGTCCCTACTCTGGAAACACCATATATTTT. This translates into CSVDLCGPYSGNTIYF.